A single sample gave rise to the 23 T cell receptor beta chains below, sequenced in a study of Ad26.COV2.S vaccination and SARS-CoV-2 variants. Treatment described: 15 to 20 received Ad26.COV2.S at low or high dose, single or two shots; about 5 received placebo; per-sample allocation not given. All samples were drawn on day 63, counting from the first vaccine or placebo injection. The data were produced by immunoSEQ multiplex PCR, yet TCRdb's version contains in-frame clones alone and is incomplete. The sample lists over 400,000 clones; approximately 90% were seen once. This specimen was peripheral blood, taken in a trial of Ad26.COV2.S vaccine versus placebo. The receptors were sampled from a person between 18 and 65 years old who received the Ad26.COV2.S COVID-19 vaccine or a placebo.

The V gene is TRBV7-9, the J gene TRBJ2-2, with 10 bases aligning to TRBD2. The CDR3 has 14 amino acids. V was clipped by 4 bases and J by 10 bases; unmatched bases: 6. CDR1 is SEHNR and CDR2 is FQNEAQ in the germline V gene (reference sequence). In DNA, the CDR3 is TGTGCCAGCAGCTCGGCTAGCGGGGGCCAGGAGCTGTTTTTT. Its translation: CASSSASGGQELFF. The variable domain in full, with the rest retrieved from reference TRBV7-9 and TRBJ2-2, is DTGVSQNPRHKITKRGQNVTFRCDPISEHNRLYWYRQTLGQGPEFLTYFQNEAQLEKSRLLSDRFSAERPKGSFSTLEIQRTEQGDSAMYLCASSSASGGQELFFGEGSRLTVL.

This chain joins TRBV18 and TRBJ2-1; tentatively, D is TRBD1 (5 bases). The CDR3 has 15 amino acids. The V end was cut by 3 bases, the J end by 6 bases, with 15 bases between. The germline CDR1 and CDR2 sequences are KGHSH and LQKENI. DNA for the CDR3: TGTGCCAGCTCACCGCTGGCCCTCAGGGTCAATGAGCAGTTCTTC. Residues: CASSPLALRVNEQFF.

The chain's CDR3 is CSVEGPDRGTGELFF. In DNA form, the CDR3 reads TGCAGCGTTGAAGGGCCGGACAGGGGCACCGGGGAGCTGTTTTTT. The V call is TRBV29-1, the J call TRBJ2-2; 9 nucleotides align to TRBD1. Germline values: CDR1 SQVTM, CDR2 ANQGSEA. CDR3 length: 15 residues. The V and J ends lost 1 base and 4 bases, in that order; junction bases with no gene match: 4.

The genes are TRBV6-5 and TRBJ2-7; possible D gene TRBD2, 5 bases. The CDR3 sequence is 12 residues long. V gave up 8 bases and J gave up 4 bases, with 12 bases separating them. Per germline, CDR1 MNHEY and CDR2 SVGAGI. The CDR3 DNA reads as TGTGCCAGCCAGACCCGGGGATACGAGCAGTACTTC. This gives the protein CASQTRGYEQYF.

Written as DNA, the CDR3 is TGCGCCAGCAGCCAAGAACCGGGACTAGCTAGCTACGAGCAGTACTTC. It encodes CASSQEPGLASYEQYF. The chain has TRBV4-1 and TRBJ2-7; TRBD2 matches 9 bases. The CDR3 is 16 amino acids. Germline V CDR1 and CDR2: MGHRA, YSYEKL. Trimming at V came to 0 bases and at J to 3 bases, leaving 6 bases not matched to a gene.

The chain carries TRBV18 and TRBJ1-1; possibly TRBD1 for D (5 bases). Germline loops: CDR1 KGHSH, CDR2 LQKENI. V was pared by 2 bases and J by 3 bases, with 10 bases between. This CDR3 is built from 14 residues. CDR3 protein: CASSPVSRDTEAFF. The CDR3 nucleotides are TGTGCCAGCTCACCAGTGAGCAGGGACACTGAAGCTTTCTTT.

The gene calls are TRBV24-1 and TRBJ2-3; 7 bases are shared with TRBD1. CDR1 KGHDR and CDR2 SFDVKD come from the germline V gene. This CDR3 spans 14 amino acids. V shed 7 bases and J 2 bases; nucleotides not matched to a gene: 5. This CDR3 is CATRPTGTTDTQYF. The CDR3 DNA follows: TGTGCCACCAGACCGACAGGGACCACAGATACGCAGTATTTT.

This chain joins TRBV18 and TRBJ1-1; D perhaps matches TRBD1 (6 bases). V lost 3 bases and J 0 bases, leaving 14 bases between the germline ends. The CDR3 contains 16 residues. Germline loops: CDR1 KGHSH, CDR2 LQKENI. The CDR3 DNA sequence: TGTGCCAGCTCACCCGACAGGCCGGCGATGAACACTGAAGCTTTCTTT. Its protein product is CASSPDRPAMNTEAFF.

V usage is TRBV5-5 and J usage is TRBJ2-5, with 11 bases that match TRBD2. Germline CDR1 is SGHKS and CDR2 is YYEKEE (reference sequence). The CDR3 consists of 14 residues. With V trimmed by 3 bases and J by 6 bases, 4 bases remained unmatched. The CDR3 DNA sequence: TGTGCCAGCAGCTCGGCGACTAGCGGGAAGACCCAGTACTTC. It specifies CASSSATSGKTQYF.

The chain couples TRBV30 to TRBJ2-1, with 7 bases lining up with TRBD1. CDR1 and CDR2 (germline): GTSNPN, SVGIG (reference sequence). The ends lost 3 bases at V and 9 bases at J; junction bases unmatched: 8. CDR3 length: 13 amino acids. CDR3 sequence (DNA): TGTGCCTGGAGGGAACAGGGGATTAGTGAGCAGTTCTTC. It specifies CAWREQGISEQFF.

The J gene is TRBJ1-1, the V gene TRBV7-2; the D is unclear. Trimming took 6 bases from V and 4 from J, leaving 6 bases between them. In germline, CDR1 is SGHTA, CDR2 FQGNSA. The CDR3 covers 11 residues. The CDR3 DNA sequence: TGTGCCAGCAGGTGGGCCACTGAAGCTTTCTTT. This encodes CASRWATEAFF.

The chain carries TRBV28 and TRBJ1-1; D is uncertain. The CDR3 has 13 amino acids. Trimming cost V 7 bases and J 1 base, with 10 bases left between them. Looked up from germline, CDR1 is MDHEN and CDR2 is SYDVKM. CDR3 amino acids: CASIHRANTEAFF. The CDR3, as DNA: TGTGCCAGCATTCATCGGGCGAACACTGAAGCTTTCTTT.

The chain recombines TRBV6-2 or TRBV6-3 with TRBJ2-2; D is perhaps TRBD1 or TRBD2 (5 bases each). This CDR3 comprises 16 residues. Trimming took off 5 bases at V and 5 bases at J, with 18 bases between the two ends. Germline V gives CDR1 MNHEY, CDR2 SVGEGT. CDR3 loop: CASSPRGAGHTGELFF. The CDR3 DNA reads TGTGCCAGCAGTCCACGAGGGGCAGGGCATACCGGGGAGCTGTTTTTT.

The chain uses TRBV29-1 and TRBJ1-2; D ambiguous. The CDR3 sequence is 13 residues long. Germline CDR1 and CDR2: SQVTM and ANQGSEA. The V end was cut by 6 bases, the J end by 3 bases, with 14 bases between. CDR3 coding DNA: TGCAGCGTGGATTCACCAGGACACTATGGCTACACCTTC. This translates into CSVDSPGHYGYTF.

The chain combines TRBV7-2 with TRBJ2-1, with TRBD2 matching 10 bases. This CDR3 is built from 17 residues. Trimming removed 1 base from V and 2 bases from J; junction bases left unmatched: 5. Germline loops: CDR1 SGHTA, CDR2 FQGNSA. The CDR3 DNA sequence: TGTGCCAGCAGCTTAGGTCTAGCGGGGGTAACCTACAATGAGCAGTTCTTC. This encodes CASSLGLAGVTYNEQFF.

This chain uses TRBV19 with TRBJ2-7; D is unresolved. Germline CDR1 reads LNHDA; CDR2 reads SQIVND (reference sequence). This CDR3 region has 13 residues. Trimming took off 3 bases at V and 3 bases at J, with 9 bases between the two ends. In DNA form, the CDR3 reads TGTGCCAGTAGTATTATACCTTTCTACGAGCAGTACTTC. Residues: CASSIIPFYEQYF.

The chain joins TRBV2 to TRBJ1-1, with 10 bases that match TRBD1. The CDR3 spans 13 residues. The germline V gene has CDR1 SNHLY and CDR2 FYNNEI. With 9 bases clipped from V and 4 bases from J, the junction kept 5 bases outside the gene matches. The chain's CDR3 is CASKTGGVTEAFF. CDR3 DNA sequence: TGTGCCAGTAAGACAGGGGGCGTCACTGAAGCTTTCTTT.

The chain has TRBV20-1 and TRBJ1-2; D not certain. This CDR3 is 11 amino acids long. Germline V lookup: CDR1 DFQATT, CDR2 SNEGSKA (reference sequence). V lost 1 base and J 5 bases, leaving 5 bases between the germline ends. The CDR3 region is CSARVVYGYTF. The DNA of the CDR3 is TGCAGTGCTAGAGTGGTTTATGGCTACACCTTC.

The V and J genes are TRBV21-1 and TRBJ1-5; whether TRBD1, the table's D call, matches the DNA was not checked. TRBV21-1 is labeled a pseudogene. The CDR3 length is 16 residues. The CDR3 DNA is TGTGCCAGCAGCAAAGGGCCGGGGACAGGGGATCAGCCCCAGCATTTT. As protein: CASSKGPGTGDQPQHF.

This clone showed up just a few times. J is TRBJ1-5 and V is TRBV7-2, with D hard to call. Trimming removed 1 base at V and 0 bases at J, with 7 bases between. Germline V gives CDR1 SGHTA, CDR2 FQGNSA. CDR3 size: 15 residues. CDR3 sequence (DNA): TGTGCCAGCAGCTTAGTGGGAGATAGCAATCAGCCCCAGCATTTT. Translating gives CASSLVGDSNQPQHF.

V usage is TRBV5-1 and J usage is TRBJ1-6; D unresolved. The V gene lost 0 bases and the J gene lost 11 bases, with 9 bases spanning the gap. The germline CDR1 and CDR2 sequences are SGHRS and YFSETQ. The CDR3 is made up of 13 amino acids. CDR3 sequence (DNA): TGCGCCAGCAGCTTGGGGGCAGAGGCACCCCTCCACTTT. Translated: CASSLGAEAPLHF.

J is TRBJ2-1 and V is TRBV10-3; D ambiguous. In germline, CDR1 is ENHRY, CDR2 SYGVKD. The CDR3 sequence is 15 residues long. V was clipped by 4 bases and J by 5 bases, with 15 bases between them. The CDR3, as DNA: TGTGCCATCAGTGTTCTAAAGGGCCCCGACAATGAGCAGTTCTTC. Protein sequence: CAISVLKGPDNEQFF.

V gene TRBV10-3 combines with J gene TRBJ2-2; perhaps TRBD1 as D (5 bases). Trimming pared 2 bases from V and 6 bases from J, leaving 10 bases between. The CDR3 covers 14 residues. Per germline, CDR1 ENHRY and CDR2 SYGVKD. CDR3 protein: CAISERGDSGELFF. CDR3 bases: TGTGCCATCAGTGAGAGGGGCGACTCCGGGGAGCTGTTTTTT.